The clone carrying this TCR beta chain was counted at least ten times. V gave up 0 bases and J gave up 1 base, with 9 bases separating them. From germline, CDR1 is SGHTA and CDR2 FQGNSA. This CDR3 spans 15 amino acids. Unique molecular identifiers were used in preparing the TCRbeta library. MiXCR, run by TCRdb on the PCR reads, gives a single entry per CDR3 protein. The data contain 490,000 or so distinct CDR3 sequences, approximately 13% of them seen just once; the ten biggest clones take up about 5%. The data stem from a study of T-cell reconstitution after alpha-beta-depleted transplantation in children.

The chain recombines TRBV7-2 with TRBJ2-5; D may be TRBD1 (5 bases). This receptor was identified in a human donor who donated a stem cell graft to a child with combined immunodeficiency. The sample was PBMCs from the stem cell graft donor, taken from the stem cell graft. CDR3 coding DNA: TGTGCCAGCAGCTTAGCGCCCAGGGCCCAAGAGACCCAGTACTTC. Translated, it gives CASSLAPRAQETQYF.